This section outlines one T cell receptor (beta chain) sequence together with its context. This specimen belongs to a study of blood T cell repertoires in COVID-19. Study in general: Researchers got acute and convalescent COVID-19 samples from the United States, Italy and Spain. From T cells, B-cell-depleted T cells, or PBMCs came the material, which was cDNA or gDNA.

In the study's own analysis: Scientists estimated how many nucleated cells there were by amplifying reference gene primers. Assay: immunoSEQ multiplex PCR; the TCRdb copy retains only in-frame clones and omits some. V and J calls and clone size are copied from that table; D and trimming were computed from the DNA. The data hold 72,000 or so clones, with about 81% observed a single time. Germline assignment: CDR1 SGHNT and CDR2 YENEEA. V shed 3 bases and J shed 4 bases, with 11 bases lying between them. The CDR3 extends over 14 amino acids. This receptor was taken from a human donor in a cohort sampled during active COVID-19. The chain couples TRBV11-3 to TRBJ2-3, with D possibly being TRBD2 (6 bases). Sequencing was done on a sample of peripheral blood. CDR3 nucleotide sequence: TGTGCCAGCAGCTTGCGGGATGGCCCAGATACGCAGTATTTT. Its translation is CASSLRDGPDTQYF.